These T cell receptor beta chains were read from a single sample in a study of T cells after yellow fever vaccination. TCRdb called the 5' RACE reads again in MiXCR, with one record for every CDR3 protein. Of about 510,000 distinct CDR3 sequences in the sample, roughly 22% were seen once. This specimen was PBMCs, taken less than 25 days after the first yellow fever vaccination. These receptors were collected from a man between 18 and 35 years old who received the YFV17D yellow fever vaccine. CDR3s include the opening cysteine and the closing phenylalanine or tryptophan. The D gene is left open where the match is weak. Clone size is given for some rows only: seen once, a few or many times, or a class if the clone is expanded.

CASSEPGQLSYNSPLHF	TGTGCCAGCAGCGAACCGGGACAGCTATCCTATAATTCACCCCTCCACTTT	TRBJ1-6	TRBD1	TRBV7-9	NA	17
CASSELWGTDTQYF	TGCGCCAGCAGTGAGCTATGGGGCACAGATACGCAGTATTTT	TRBJ2-3	NA	TRBV10-2	NA	14
CASSYQVQTEAFF	TGTGCCAGCAGTTACCAGGTCCAGACTGAAGCTTTCTTT	TRBJ1-1	NA	TRBV6-6	NA	13
CASGGVTGGETQYF	TGTGCCAGCGGCGGGGTGACGGGGGGTGAGACCCAGTACTTC	TRBJ2-5	TRBD2	TRBV2	NA	14
CAISDPGRATDTQYF	TGTGCCATCAGTGACCCGGGACGGGCCACAGATACGCAGTATTTT	TRBJ2-3	NA	TRBV10-3	many	15
CAIGRQGTYGYTF	TGTGCCATCGGGCGCCAGGGGACTTATGGCTACACCTTC	TRBJ1-2	NA	TRBV10-3	NA	13
CASSLSSAGGMNTEAFF	TGTGCCAGCAGCTTATCTTCGGCAGGGGGTATGAACACTGAAGCTTTCTTT	TRBJ1-1	TRBD1	TRBV7-9	few	17
CASSYRSETQYF	TGTGCCAGCAGTTACCGCTCAGAGACCCAGTACTTC	TRBJ2-5	NA	TRBV6-2/TRBV6-3	NA	12
CSVLGDRSEVTQYF	TGCAGCGTTCTTGGGGACAGGTCAGAAGTGACGCAGTATTTT	TRBJ2-3	TRBD1	TRBV29-1	NA	14
CASSPIGFGDTQYF	TGTGCCAGCTCACCAATCGGCTTTGGGGATACGCAGTATTTT	TRBJ2-3	NA	TRBV18	NA	14
CSVEPTGLHSGEQYF	TGCAGCGTTGAACCCACGGGACTACACTCGGGGGAGCAGTACTTC	TRBJ2-7	TRBD2	TRBV29-1	few	15
CSARDYGRAHTDTQYF	TGCAGTGCTAGAGATTACGGCAGGGCTCACACAGATACGCAGTATTTT	TRBJ2-3	NA	TRBV20-1	NA	16
CATRLAGTTDTQYF	TGTGCCACCAGACTAGCGGGAACCACAGATACGCAGTATTTT	TRBJ2-3	TRBD2	TRBV15	many	14
CASSPHRSYGYTF	TGTGCCAGCAGTCCCCACAGGTCCTATGGCTACACCTTC	TRBJ1-2	NA	TRBV27	NA	13
CASSLIWTIHEQYF	TGTGCCAGCAGCTTAATCTGGACAATCCACGAGCAGTACTTC	TRBJ2-7	NA	TRBV7-2	NA	14
CASSHGERESTDTQYF	TGCGCCAGCAGCCACGGCGAGCGGGAAAGCACAGATACGCAGTATTTT	TRBJ2-3	TRBD2	TRBV5-1	NA	16
CASSQQDRDLYGYTF	TGCGCCAGCAGCCAACAAGACAGGGACCTCTATGGCTACACCTTC	TRBJ1-2	TRBD1	TRBV4-3	NA	15
CASSYSFGASGNTIYF	TGTGCCAGCAGTTATAGTTTCGGGGCCTCGGGAAACACCATATATTTT	TRBJ1-3	NA	TRBV6-5	NA	16
CASSQEALMGEQFF	TGCGCCAGCAGCCAAGAAGCCCTCATGGGTGAGCAGTTCTTC	TRBJ2-1	NA	TRBV4-3	few	14
CASSQGEARNTEAFF	TGCGCCAGCAGCCAGGGGGAGGCCAGGAACACTGAAGCTTTCTTT	TRBJ1-1	NA	TRBV4-1	few	15
CASSLSSGEHNEQFF	TGTGCCAGCAGCTTAAGTTCCGGGGAGCACAATGAGCAGTTCTTC	TRBJ2-1	NA	TRBV7-8	NA	15
CSARGGAHETQYF	TGCAGTGCTAGAGGGGGGGCGCATGAGACCCAGTACTTC	TRBJ2-5	NA	TRBV20-1	NA	13
CAISMKRGAYQETQYF	TGTGCCATCAGTATGAAGCGGGGGGCCTACCAAGAGACCCAGTACTTC	TRBJ2-5	TRBD2	TRBV10-3	few	16
CASSQDLVNNQPQHF	TGCGCCAGCAGCCAAGACCTGGTGAACAATCAGCCCCAGCATTTT	TRBJ1-5	NA	TRBV4-3	few	15
CSVEDWRQGAGYGYTF	TGCAGCGTTGAAGATTGGAGACAGGGGGCTGGCTATGGCTACACCTTC	TRBJ1-2	TRBD1	TRBV29-1	NA	16
CASSPMNSNQPQHF	TGTGCCAGCAGCCCTATGAATAGCAATCAGCCCCAGCATTTT	TRBJ1-5	NA	TRBV7-2	few	14
CASSQEGQVNQPQHF	TGCGCCAGCAGCCAAGAGGGGCAGGTCAATCAGCCCCAGCATTTT	TRBJ1-5	NA	TRBV4-1	NA	15
CASSQLLENMNTEAFF	TGCGCCAGCAGCCAATTACTAGAGAACATGAACACTGAAGCTTTCTTT	TRBJ1-1	NA	TRBV4-1	NA	16
CASSLTRTGETQYF	TGTGCCAGCAGTTTAACCAGGACAGGAGAGACCCAGTACTTC	TRBJ2-5	TRBD1	TRBV27	few	14
CASSQDGTGSPGELFF	TGCGCCAGCAGCCAAGACGGCACAGGGTCGCCCGGGGAGCTGTTTTTT	TRBJ2-2	NA	TRBV4-3	many	16
CASALVLDEQFF	TGTGCCAGCGCCCTTGTGTTAGACGAGCAGTTCTTC	TRBJ2-1	NA	TRBV7-8	NA	12
CASSDRAYKGNEQFF	TGTGCCAGCAGTGACCGGGCTTATAAAGGGAATGAGCAGTTCTTC	TRBJ2-1	NA	TRBV6-4	few	15
CASSLAEDSPLHF	TGCGCCAGCAGCTTGGCCGAGGATTCACCCCTCCACTTT	TRBJ1-6	NA	TRBV5-1	NA	13
CASSKQGLYNEQFF	TGCGCCAGCAGTAAACAGGGATTATATAATGAGCAGTTCTTC	TRBJ2-1	NA	TRBV4-3	many	14
CATRQGRTGELFF	TGTGCCACCAGACAGGGGAGGACCGGGGAGCTGTTTTTT	TRBJ2-2	NA	TRBV15	few	13
CASSQDSYPNQPQHF	TGCGCCAGCAGCCAAGATTCCTACCCCAATCAGCCCCAGCATTTT	TRBJ1-5	NA	TRBV4-1	NA	15
CASSLGRTSGGENQETQYF	TGTGCCAGCAGCTTAGGACGAACTAGCGGGGGCGAGAACCAAGAGACCCAGTACTTC	TRBJ2-5	TRBD2	TRBV7-3	few	19
CAIKRSSYNEQFF	TGTGCCATCAAGAGGAGCTCCTACAATGAGCAGTTCTTC	TRBJ2-1	NA	TRBV12-3/TRBV12-4	NA	13
CASSLASGVSETQYF	TGTGCCAGCAGCTTAGCCAGCGGGGTTTCAGAGACCCAGTACTTC	TRBJ2-5	TRBD2	TRBV7-6	few	15
CASSGQGTEAFF	TGTGCCAGCAGTGGACAGGGGACTGAAGCTTTCTTT	TRBJ1-1	TRBD1	TRBV12-3/TRBV12-4	many	12
CSARGPGPFNEQFF	TGCAGTGCTAGAGGTCCGGGGCCATTTAATGAGCAGTTCTTC	TRBJ2-1	NA	TRBV20-1	NA	14
CASSPWGDETQYF	TGTGCTAGCAGTCCTTGGGGGGATGAGACCCAGTACTTC	TRBJ2-5	NA	TRBV7-7	NA	13
CASSLRSQGEADTQYF	TGTGCCAGCAGCTTAAGGTCACAGGGAGAAGCCGATACGCAGTATTTT	TRBJ2-3	NA	TRBV7-9	NA	16
CASSESRGPQWDTQYF	TGTGCCAGCAGTGAATCTCGGGGCCCCCAGTGGGATACGCAGTATTTT	TRBJ2-3	NA	TRBV25-1	few	16
CASSYSPGQGAAQPQHF	TGTGCCAGCAGTTACTCTCCGGGACAGGGGGCTGCTCAGCCCCAGCATTTT	TRBJ1-5	TRBD1	TRBV6-5	few	17
CASTRSGSFYNEQFF	TGTGCCAGCACCCGGTCGGGCTCTTTCTACAATGAGCAGTTCTTC	TRBJ2-1	NA	TRBV6-1	NA	15
CASSPGDRQYF	TGTGCCAGTAGTCCAGGGGACCGGCAGTACTTC	TRBJ2-7	NA	TRBV19	few	11
CASRQGSAWNSPLHF	TGCGCCAGCAGGCAGGGGTCAGCCTGGAATTCACCCCTCCACTTT	TRBJ1-6	NA	TRBV5-1	once	15
CSVVTETQYF	TGCAGCGTTGTTACAGAGACCCAGTACTTC	TRBJ2-5	NA	TRBV29-1	few	10
CSVRTGGLGTEAFF	TGCAGCGTAAGGACAGGGGGCTTGGGCACTGAAGCTTTCTTT	TRBJ1-1	TRBD1	TRBV29-1	NA	14
CASSIGPAGAYEQYF	TGTGCCAGTAGTATAGGCCCAGCGGGGGCGTACGAGCAGTACTTC	TRBJ2-7	TRBD2	TRBV19	NA	15
CASSLGQGPQETQYF	TGTGCCAGCAGCCTCGGACAGGGGCCCCAAGAGACCCAGTACTTC	TRBJ2-5	TRBD1	TRBV3-1	many	15
CASSPPRSGASYNEQFF	TGTGCCAGCAGCCCCCCCAGGTCTGGCGCCTCCTACAATGAGCAGTTCTTC	TRBJ2-1	NA	TRBV12-3/TRBV12-4	few	17